This T cell receptor (beta chain) was identified during a study of control samples from healthy donors and cancer patients. The length of the CDR3 is 15 residues. Germline lookup yields CDR1 SGHTA and CDR2 FQGNSA. The V and J ends lost 1 base and 3 bases respectively, with 9 bases between them. Profiled with immunoSEQ multiplex PCR; TCRdb holds only in-frame clones, not every one. The sample shows some 130,000 clones, about 95% of them seen only once. Sequencing was done on a sample of blood. This chain links TRBV7-2 with TRBJ1-4; TRBD1 is a possible D gene (5 bases). This sequence was found in a man aged 30 to 39 in good health. The CDR3 here is CASSLGGGPNEKLFF. The CDR3 nucleotides are TGTGCCAGCAGCTTAGGGGGGGGTCCTAATGAAAAACTGTTTTTT.